This TCR beta chain was captured in a study of T-cell reconstitution after alpha-beta-depleted transplantation in children. This CDR3 comprises 13 residues. Deletions cut 3 bases from V and 6 bases from J, with 9 bases between. This clonotype was detected only a few times. Preparing the TCRbeta library involved the use of unique molecular identifiers. TCRdb reprocessed the PCR reads with MiXCR, giving one entry per CDR3 protein. Altogether just over 350,000 distinct CDR3 sequences are present, 13% being singletons, with the ten largest covering 4.3%. This sequence joins TRBV12-3 or TRBV12-4 and TRBJ1-5; D unclear. Sample: PBMCs, taken from the stem cell graft. The origin of this receptor is a human donor who donated a stem cell graft to a child with Fanconi anemia. The CDR3 here is CASSFSRRQPQHF. The CDR3 nucleotides read TGTGCCAGCAGTTTTAGTAGGCGTCAGCCCCAGCATTTT.